This T cell receptor beta chain was sequenced in a study of blood T cell repertoires in COVID-19. For the study at large: Researchers got acute and convalescent COVID-19 samples from the United States, Italy and Spain.

Trimming removed 2 bases at V and 7 bases at J, with 8 bases between. This CDR3 has 13 amino acids. Per germline, CDR1 WSHSY and CDR2 SAAADI. The protocol was immunoSEQ multiplex PCR, while the TCRdb copy is restricted to in-frame clones and leaves out a portion. The data show about 48,000 clones, around 84% seen once. Sequencing used peripheral blood. This receptor was identified in a woman older than 75 with COVID-19, enrolled during active disease. The rearrangement joins TRBV10-2 to TRBJ1-4; the D is unclear. The CDR3: CASSEGSSEKLFF. The DNA for the CDR3 is TGCGCCAGCAGTGAGGGGAGTAGTGAAAAACTGTTTTTT.